Following are 30 T cell receptor beta chains from one sample sequenced in a study of cytomegalovirus exposure and HLA in healthy donors. 60 Vbeta and 13 Jbeta primers were used in PCR. Generated by immunoSEQ multiplex PCR, the TCRdb table keeps only in-frame clones and is missing some. The sample yields tens of thousands of clones, approximately 66% seen once. Sequenced: PBMCs. These receptors were obtained from a male donor in good health and CMV-seropositive.

On this clone: Other DNA sequences within the sample encode an identical CDR3. This chain uses TRBV5-1 with TRBJ1-1, with TRBD1 as a possible D gene (6 bases). Germline V gene lookup returns CDR1 SGHRS and CDR2 YFSETQ. This CDR3 region has 14 residues. Between the trimmed V and J ends, which lost 4 bases and 0 bases, there was a span of 10 bases. This CDR3 is CASSLTGMNTEAFF. CDR3 nucleotide sequence: TGCGCCAGCAGCCTGACAGGAATGAACACTGAAGCTTTCTTT. Variable domain in full (rest from reference TRBV5-1 and TRBJ1-1): KAGVTQTPRYLIKTRGQQVTLSCSPISGHRSVSWYQQTPGQGLQFLFEYFSETQRNKGNFPGRFSGRQFSNSRSEMNVSTLELGDSALYLCASSLTGMNTEAFFGQGTRLTVV.

This chain joins TRBV19 and TRBJ1-1; maybe TRBD1 (6 bases). The CDR3 runs 14 residues. With 6 bases removed from V and 4 bases from J, the gap between germline ends came to 15 bases. Germline V gene lookup returns CDR1 LNHDA and CDR2 SQIVND (reference sequence). The CDR3 loop is CASRHIQGFTEAFF. CDR3 coding DNA: TGTGCCAGTAGGCACATACAGGGTTTCACTGAAGCTTTCTTT.

This clone was found a few times. The J gene is TRBJ1-1, the V gene TRBV10-3; 10 positions agree with TRBD1. This CDR3 region has 15 residues. With 4 bases clipped from V and 5 bases from J, the junction kept 7 bases outside the gene matches. The V gene's germline CDR1 is ENHRY and CDR2 SYGVKD. CDR3 DNA sequence: TGTGCCATCAGTGTTGGGGGACAGGGGAGAACTGAAGCTTTCTTT. Translating gives CAISVGGQGRTEAFF.

Only one count was recorded for this clone. The V and J genes are TRBV6-5 and TRBJ1-1; D ambiguous. V lost 5 bases to trimming and J lost 4 bases, with 8 bases between them. The CDR3 has 12 residues. Germline CDR1 and CDR2: MNHEY and SVGAGI. The CDR3 nucleotides are TGTGCCAGCAGTCCCTTGGCCACTGAAGCTTTCTTT. It encodes CASSPLATEAFF.

This clone was seen a single time. The rearrangement links TRBV10-3 to TRBJ2-7, with D possibly matching TRBD1 (6 bases). Germline CDR1 and CDR2: ENHRY and SYGVKD. The CDR3 spans 16 residues. V was cut by 11 bases and J by 2 bases, with 25 bases left in between. CDR3 loop: CAPSFREAGETYEQYF. CDR3 DNA: TGTGCCCCCTCCTTCCGTGAGGCAGGGGAAACCTACGAGCAGTACTTC.

The table lists this clone with a count of one. The rearrangement joins TRBV7-2 to TRBJ1-2; D may be TRBD1 (5 bases). This CDR3 contains 14 residues. Trimming removed 5 bases at V and 2 bases at J, with 12 bases between. Germline CDR1 and CDR2: SGHTA and FQGNSA. The CDR3 sequence: CASSTQGGNYGYTF. The CDR3 DNA reads TGTGCCAGCAGCACCCAGGGAGGAAACTATGGCTACACCTTC.

The V call is TRBV10-3, the J call TRBJ2-1; TRBD2 matches at 9 bases. This CDR3 is 13 amino acids long. Looked up from germline, CDR1 is ENHRY and CDR2 is SYGVKD. Trimming at V came to 9 bases and at J to 8 bases, leaving 8 bases not matched to a gene. In DNA form, the CDR3 reads TGTGCCATATCCGGGACTAGCAACGATGAGCAGTTCTTC. It encodes CAISGTSNDEQFF.

V gene TRBV5-1 combines with J gene TRBJ2-3, with 14 bases matching TRBD2. With 4 bases clipped from V and 6 bases from J, the junction kept 4 bases outside the gene matches. Germline CDR1 reads SGHRS; CDR2 reads YFSETQ. The CDR3 loop spans 15 amino acids. DNA for the CDR3: TGCGCCAGCAGCCGACTAGCGGGAGGGCTGGATACGCAGTATTTT. Translation gives CASSRLAGGLDTQYF.

This clone was seen a handful of times. This sequence joins TRBV6-6 and TRBJ2-7; D ambiguous. The V end was cut by 5 bases, the J end by 1 base, with 6 bases between. Germline V gene data show CDR1 as MNHNY and CDR2 as SVGAGI (reference sequence). CDR3 size: 12 residues. CDR3 protein: CASSPTSYEQYF. CDR3 DNA: TGTGCCAGCAGTCCTACTTCCTACGAGCAGTACTTC.

Points on this clone: One base away lies a much larger clone, so this may be a sequencing read error. This chain uses TRBV6-1 with TRBJ1-2; D may be TRBD1 (6 bases). The germline gives CDR1 MNHNS, CDR2 SASEGT. The CDR3 is 16 amino acids. CDR3 nucleotides: TGTGCCAGCAGTGCAACTACCGGGACACTATTCTATGGCTACCCCTTC. Amino acids: CASSATTGTLFYGYPF.

The chain joins TRBV5-1 to TRBJ1-1; 10 bases align to TRBD1. The CDR3 covers 13 residues. CDR1 and CDR2 from the germline V gene are SGHRS and YFSETQ. Losses at the gene ends were 0 bases for V and 10 bases for J; bases not matched to a gene: 3. CDR3 nucleotides: TGCGCCAGCAGCTTGGCCGGGGACAGGGGAGCTTTCTTT. It codes for CASSLAGDRGAFF.

This sequence joins TRBV5-1 and TRBJ2-3; TRBD2 might be the D (6 bases). Trimming stripped 4 bases from V and 1 base from J, with 13 bases between. This CDR3 contains 15 residues. Germline CDR1 SGHRS, CDR2 YFSETQ. CDR3 DNA: TGCGCCAGCAGCGAAAAACCTAGCGGCACAGATACGCAGTATTTT. It is translated as CASSEKPSGTDTQYF.

The chain's CDR3 is CASSLAGEYHNEQFF. The DNA for the CDR3 is TGTGCCAGCAGTCTAGCGGGAGAGTACCACAATGAGCAGTTCTTC. The chain combines TRBV27 with TRBJ2-1; TRBD2 matches 10 bases. This CDR3 has 15 residues. Germline V gene lookup returns CDR1 MNHEY and CDR2 SMNVEV (reference sequence). Trimming took 5 bases from V and 5 from J; bases not matched to a gene: 6.

This clone was picked up a small number of times. The V and J genes are TRBV6-6 and TRBJ1-4; 8 bases are a match to TRBD1. Unmatched junction bases numbered 3, after V lost 4 bases and J lost 8 bases. From germline, CDR1 is MNHNY and CDR2 SVGAGI (reference sequence). CDR3 size: 13 residues. This chain's CDR3 is CASSSPGGEKLFF. The DNA of the CDR3 is TGTGCCAGCAGTTCGCCAGGGGGCGAAAAACTGTTTTTT.

Concerning this clone: The conserved closing phenylalanine or tryptophan is absent in this CDR3, likely reflecting a read error. The CDR3 protein is CASSRGANTEAFL. The CDR3 DNA reads TGTGCCAGCAGCCGGGGGGCTAACACTGAAGCTTTCCTT. V is TRBV5-4 and J is TRBJ1-1; maybe TRBD1 (6 bases). The CDR3 is 13 residues long. V was trimmed by 4 bases and J by 2 bases, leaving 9 bases between them. CDR1 and CDR2 from the germline V gene are SGHNT and YYREEE (reference sequence).

This chain uses TRBV6-5 with TRBJ1-1, with D tentatively TRBD1 (5 bases). The V gene lost 0 bases and the J gene lost 6 bases, with 11 bases spanning the gap. Germline V gives CDR1 MNHEY, CDR2 SVGAGI. This CDR3 region has 14 residues. CDR3 DNA sequence: TGTGCCAGCAGTTACTCGAAGACAGTTCCTGAAGCTTTCTTT. Its translation is CASSYSKTVPEAFF.

A few counts support this clone. The chain recombines TRBV5-1 with TRBJ1-1, with D unclear. CDR1 is SGHRS, CDR2 YFSETQ, per germline. This CDR3 has 14 residues. V dropped 4 bases and J dropped 4 bases, with 14 bases sitting between them. Here the CDR3 DNA reads TGCGCCAGCAGCGCGCCTACAGTGAGCACTGAAGCTTTCTTT. Residues: CASSAPTVSTEAFF.

This chain connects TRBV11-2 to TRBJ2-7; 9 bases agree with TRBD2. V dropped 0 bases and J dropped 3; count of bases not matched to a gene: 9. CDR1 is SGHAT and CDR2 is FQNNGV in the germline V gene. The CDR3 runs to 17 residues. CDR3: CASSLDGLAGIGYEQYF. CDR3 nucleotides: TGTGCCAGCAGCTTAGATGGGCTAGCGGGAATTGGCTACGAGCAGTACTTC. The complete variable domain, with remaining parts taken from reference TRBV11-2 and TRBJ2-7, reads EAGVAQSPRYKIIEKRQSVAFWCNPISGHATLYWYQQILGQGPKLLIQFQNNGVVDDSQLPKDRFSAERLKGVDSTLKIQPAKLEDSAVYLCASSLDGLAGIGYEQYFGPGTRLTVT.

The chain combines TRBV30 with TRBJ1-3; D unclear. Germline-derived CDR1 and CDR2 are GTSNPN and SVGIG (reference sequence). The CDR3 covers 15 residues. Trimming shortened V by 2 bases and J by 4 bases, and 15 bases separated the two germline ends. In DNA form, the CDR3 reads TGTGCCTGGAGTTTCACCCCGGGAGTCGGAAACACCATATATTTT. It translates to CAWSFTPGVGNTIYF.

The V call is TRBV7-6, the J call TRBJ2-1; 9 bases agree with TRBD2. The ends lost 1 base at V and 10 bases at J; junction bases unmatched: 2. Germline V gene sequence: CDR1 SGHVS, CDR2 FNYEAQ. CDR3 length equals 13 residues. DNA of the CDR3: TGTGCCAGCAGCTTAGGCAGCGGGAGGGAGCAGTTCTTC. Its protein product is CASSLGSGREQFF.

The V and J genes are TRBV6-4 and TRBJ2-1; 8 bases map to TRBD1. Germline V CDR1 and CDR2: MRHNA, SNTAGT. Trimming removed 2 bases from V and 6 bases from J; junction bases left unmatched: 9. The CDR3 has 16 residues. The chain's CDR3 is CASSDKWQGARNEQFF. DNA for the CDR3: TGTGCCAGCAGTGACAAATGGCAGGGGGCGCGCAATGAGCAGTTCTTC.

This clone came up a few times. The rearrangement joins TRBV28 to TRBJ2-1, with 7 bases matching TRBD1. V trimming: 2 bases; J trimming: 7 bases; junction bases outside the gene matches: 8. The CDR3 covers 15 residues. Per germline, CDR1 MDHEN and CDR2 SYDVKM. CDR3 region: CASSLVQGVANEQFF. CDR3 DNA sequence: TGTGCCAGCAGTTTAGTTCAGGGGGTAGCAAATGAGCAGTTCTTC.

The chain uses TRBV30 and TRBJ1-4; tentatively, D is TRBD1 (6 bases). V lost 8 bases, J lost 5 bases, and 18 bases lay in between. CDR1 is GTSNPN, CDR2 SVGIG, per germline (reference sequence). This CDR3 comprises 14 residues. In nucleotides, the CDR3 is TGTGCCGGGAACTCGGACAGACTAAATGAAAAACTGTTTTTT. Its translation is CAGNSDRLNEKLFF.

The chain links TRBV10-3 to TRBJ2-1; 8 bases agree with TRBD2. CDR1 is ENHRY, CDR2 SYGVKD, per germline. The ends lost 2 bases at V and 2 bases at J; junction bases unmatched: 2. The CDR3 runs to 15 residues. The CDR3 sequence: CAISEKREPYNEQFF. Here the CDR3 DNA reads TGTGCCATCAGTGAGAAGCGGGAGCCCTACAATGAGCAGTTCTTC.

The rearrangement joins TRBV6-6 to TRBJ2-1; D might be TRBD2 (6 bases). This CDR3 is built from 14 residues. Germline CDR1 reads MNHNY; CDR2 reads SVGAGI (reference sequence). Trimming removed 7 bases from V and 0 bases from J, with 10 bases in between. The CDR3 nucleotides read TGTGCCAGCAACCTCGGGAGCTCCTACAATGAGCAGTTCTTC. Its protein product is CASNLGSSYNEQFF.

The rearrangement joins TRBV10-3 to TRBJ1-4; TRBD1 agrees at 7 bases. Germline V gene data show CDR1 as ENHRY and CDR2 as SYGVKD. The CDR3 has 17 residues. Trimming removed 0 bases from V and 2 bases from J; junction bases left unmatched: 6. The CDR3 here is CAISESTVGGTNEKLFF. The CDR3 DNA reads TGTGCCATCAGTGAGTCGACGGTAGGGGGCACTAATGAAAAACTGTTTTTT.

The chain carries TRBV28 and TRBJ2-7; TRBD2 matches 8 bases. Germline loops: CDR1 MDHEN, CDR2 SYDVKM. The CDR3 is made up of 14 amino acids. J was trimmed by 2 bases and V by 6 bases; bases with no gene match: 6. The CDR3: CASSPGLVAYEQYF. CDR3 nucleotides: TGTGCCAGCAGCCCGGGACTAGTAGCCTACGAGCAGTACTTC.

This clone was recorded only once. The chain recombines TRBV25-1 with TRBJ2-7; 12 bases agree with TRBD1. CDR1 and CDR2 from the germline V gene are MGHDK and SYGVNS. CDR3 length: 13 residues. Losses at the gene ends were 8 bases for V and 5 bases for J; bases not matched to a gene: 4. CDR3 bases: TGTGCCAGCGGAGGGACAGGGGGCGACGAGCAGTACTTC. This gives the protein CASGGTGGDEQYF.

Only a few counts were recorded for this clone. This chain links TRBV7-3 with TRBJ2-3; no firm D call. From germline, CDR1 is SGHTA and CDR2 FQGTGA. The germline V and J ends were trimmed by 5 bases and 1 base, with 13 bases remaining between them. The CDR3 is made up of 15 amino acids. The DNA for the CDR3 is TGTGCCAGCAGCCCCCAGCCGAGCGGCACAGATACGCAGTATTTT. Its translation is CASSPQPSGTDTQYF.

CDR3 sequence: CASSPRGHEAFF. The CDR3 nucleotides read TGTGCCAGCAGCCCCAGGGGGCACGAAGCTTTCTTT. The V and J genes are TRBV25-1 and TRBJ1-1; 8 nucleotides match TRBD1. From germline, CDR1 is MGHDK and CDR2 SYGVNS. V gave up 6 bases and J gave up 8 bases; unmatched junction bases: 5. CDR3 length: 12 amino acids. Full variable domain (missing parts from reference TRBV25-1 and TRBJ1-1): EADIYQTPRYLVIGTGKKITLECSQTMGHDKMYWYQQDPGMELHLIHYSYGVNSTEKGDLSSESTVSRIRTEHFPLTLESARPSHTSQYLCASSPRGHEAFFGQGTRLTVV.